This TCR beta chain was recovered during a study of regulatory T cells in long-lasting Graves disease. Study context: The study enrolled newly diagnosed Graves' patients on antithyroid drugs under 3 months.

Indicated time point: newly diagnosed GD, antithyroid drugs for less than 3 months. PBMCs were the source of the RNA used for TCR sequencing. Relying on iRepertoire HTBI primers and Arm-PCR of CDR3 regions, the team built TCR beta libraries. TCRdb re-analysed the multiplex PCR reads in MiXCR, keeping a single row per CDR3 protein. Of some 490,000 distinct CDR3 sequences listed, about 11% are singletons. Overall study results and limits: Among samples with persistent disease, TRBV28, TRBJ1-2 and TRBJ2-5 were favored. Among the persistent patients, thousands of public clonotypes were shared, more than the approximately 960 shared among new patients.

Germline-derived CDR1 and CDR2 are LNHDA and SQIVND (reference sequence). V lost 9 bases and J lost 2, with 14 bases in between. The CDR3 runs 13 residues. This clonotype was counted once. Its specificity is unknown. A further study also used this sample, focusing on T cells in Graves' hyperthyroidism and ophthalmopathy.

The receptor comes from a young woman with Graves disease. Sample: peripheral blood mononuclear cells (PBMCs), taken at new diagnosis, from a patient treated with antithyroid drugs. The rearrangement uses TRBV19 and TRBJ2-7; a possible D gene is TRBD2 (6 bases). CDR3 sequence reads: CASASRTTYEQYF. CDR3 DNA: TGTGCCAGCGCAAGCCGGACTACCTACGAGCAGTACTTC.